This T cell receptor beta chain was recovered during a study of cytomegalovirus exposure and HLA in healthy donors. This CDR3 contains 13 residues. The germline V gene encodes CDR1 MNHNS and CDR2 SASEGT. This clone was observed a single time. A read error may produce the germline difference seen at one junction end. PCR primers comprised 60 Vbeta and 13 Jbeta primers. Assay used: immunoSEQ multiplex PCR; TCRdb lists only in-frame clones, some missing. The table records 100,000 to 150,000 clones, about 85% of them present only once. The sequencing sample was made of PBMCs. The origin of this receptor is a boy between 5 and 17 years old in good health and CMV-seronegative. The chain joins TRBV6-1 to TRBJ1-2; TRBD1 aligns across 8 bases. CDR3 region: CASSIQGDYGYPF. As DNA, the CDR3 is TGTGCCAGCAGTATACAGGGGGACTATGGCTACCCCTTC.